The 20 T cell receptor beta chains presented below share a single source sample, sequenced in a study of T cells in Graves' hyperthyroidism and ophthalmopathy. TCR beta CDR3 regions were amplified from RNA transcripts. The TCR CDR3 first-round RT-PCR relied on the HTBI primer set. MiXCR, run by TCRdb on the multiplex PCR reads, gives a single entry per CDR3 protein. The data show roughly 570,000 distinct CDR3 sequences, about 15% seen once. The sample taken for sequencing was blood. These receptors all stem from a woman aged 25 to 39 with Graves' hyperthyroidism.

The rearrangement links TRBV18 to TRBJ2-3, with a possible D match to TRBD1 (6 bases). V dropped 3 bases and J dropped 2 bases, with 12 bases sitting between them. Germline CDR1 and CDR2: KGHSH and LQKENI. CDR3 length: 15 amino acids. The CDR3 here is CASSPQGGDTDTQYF. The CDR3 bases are TGTGCCAGCTCACCCCAAGGGGGAGACACAGATACGCAGTATTTT.

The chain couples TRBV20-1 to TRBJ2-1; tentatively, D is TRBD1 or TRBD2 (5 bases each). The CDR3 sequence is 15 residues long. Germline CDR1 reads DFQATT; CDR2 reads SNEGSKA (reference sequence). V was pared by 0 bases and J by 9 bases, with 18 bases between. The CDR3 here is CSARDPGLWVGEQFF. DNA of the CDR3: TGCAGTGCTAGAGATCCGGGGCTATGGGTAGGTGAGCAGTTCTTC.

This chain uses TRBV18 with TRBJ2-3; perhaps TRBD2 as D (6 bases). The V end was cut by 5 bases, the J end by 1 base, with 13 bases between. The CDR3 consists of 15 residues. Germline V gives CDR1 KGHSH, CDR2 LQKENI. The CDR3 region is CASSNGASGTDTQYF. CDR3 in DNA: TGTGCCAGCTCAAACGGGGCTAGCGGCACAGATACGCAGTATTTT.

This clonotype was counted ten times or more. CDR3 amino acids: CASSLARTSGNSYEQYF. For the CDR3, the DNA is TGTGCCAGCAGCTTAGCCAGGACTAGCGGGAACTCCTACGAGCAGTACTTC. J is TRBJ2-7 and V is TRBV7-2; 12 bases fit TRBD2. This CDR3 is 17 amino acids long. Trimming removed 0 bases from V and 0 bases from J; junction bases left unmatched: 3. Germline V gene sequence: CDR1 SGHTA, CDR2 FQGNSA.

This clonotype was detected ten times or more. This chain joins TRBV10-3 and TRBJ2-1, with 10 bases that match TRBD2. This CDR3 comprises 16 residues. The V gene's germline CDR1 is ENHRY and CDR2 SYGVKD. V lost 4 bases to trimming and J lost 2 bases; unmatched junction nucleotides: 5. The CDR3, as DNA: TGTGCCATCAGTGTACGGACTAGCGGCACCTACAATGAGCAGTTCTTC. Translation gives CAISVRTSGTYNEQFF.

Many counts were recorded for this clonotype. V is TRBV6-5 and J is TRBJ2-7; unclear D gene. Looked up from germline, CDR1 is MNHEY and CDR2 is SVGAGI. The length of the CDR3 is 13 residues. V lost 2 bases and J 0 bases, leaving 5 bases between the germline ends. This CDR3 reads CASSYESSYEQYF. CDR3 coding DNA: TGTGCCAGCAGTTACGAGTCCTCCTACGAGCAGTACTTC.

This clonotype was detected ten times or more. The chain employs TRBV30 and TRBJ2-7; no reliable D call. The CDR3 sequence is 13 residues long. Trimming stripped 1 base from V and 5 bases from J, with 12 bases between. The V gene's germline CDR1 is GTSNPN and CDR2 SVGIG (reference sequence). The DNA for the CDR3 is TGTGCCTGGAGTGCCGATCCTGTAAACGAGCAGTACTTC. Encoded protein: CAWSADPVNEQYF.

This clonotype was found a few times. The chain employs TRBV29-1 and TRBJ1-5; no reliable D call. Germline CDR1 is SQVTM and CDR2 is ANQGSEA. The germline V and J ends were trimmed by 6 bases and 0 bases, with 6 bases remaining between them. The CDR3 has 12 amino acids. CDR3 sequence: CSVKNSNQPQHF. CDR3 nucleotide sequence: TGCAGCGTGAAGAATAGCAATCAGCCCCAGCATTTT. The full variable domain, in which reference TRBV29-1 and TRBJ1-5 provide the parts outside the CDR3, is SAVISQKPSRDICQRGTSLTIQCQVDSQVTMMFWYRQQPGQSLTLIATANQGSEATYESGFVIDKFPISRPNLTFSTLTVSNMSPEDSSIYLCSVKNSNQPQHFGDGTRLSIL.

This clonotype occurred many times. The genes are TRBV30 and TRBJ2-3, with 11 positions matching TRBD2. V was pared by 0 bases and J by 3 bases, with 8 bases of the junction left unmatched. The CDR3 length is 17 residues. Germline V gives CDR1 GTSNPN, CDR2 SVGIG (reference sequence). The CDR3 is CAWSVTSGSAKTDTQYF. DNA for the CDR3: TGTGCCTGGAGTGTAACTAGCGGGAGTGCCAAGACAGATACGCAGTATTTT.

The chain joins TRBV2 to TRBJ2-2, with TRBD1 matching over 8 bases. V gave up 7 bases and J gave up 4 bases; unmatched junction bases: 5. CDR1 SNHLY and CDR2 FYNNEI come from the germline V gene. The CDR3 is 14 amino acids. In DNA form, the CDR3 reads TGTGCCAGCACCCGGACAGGGTCCACCGGGGAGCTGTTTTTT. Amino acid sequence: CASTRTGSTGELFF.

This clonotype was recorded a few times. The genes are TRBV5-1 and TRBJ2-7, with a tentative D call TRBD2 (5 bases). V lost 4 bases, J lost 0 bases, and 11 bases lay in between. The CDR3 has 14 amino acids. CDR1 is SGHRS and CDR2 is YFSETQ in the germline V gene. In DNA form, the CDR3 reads TGCGCCAGCAGCGGCGTGGGGAGCTCCTACGAGCAGTACTTC. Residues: CASSGVGSSYEQYF.

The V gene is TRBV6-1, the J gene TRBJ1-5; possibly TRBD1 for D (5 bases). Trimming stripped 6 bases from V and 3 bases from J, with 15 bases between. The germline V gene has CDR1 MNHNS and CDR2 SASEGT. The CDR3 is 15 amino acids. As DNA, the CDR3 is TGTGCCAGCAGCCCCGGGGGGTTGGACAATCAGCCCCAGCATTTT. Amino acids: CASSPGGLDNQPQHF.

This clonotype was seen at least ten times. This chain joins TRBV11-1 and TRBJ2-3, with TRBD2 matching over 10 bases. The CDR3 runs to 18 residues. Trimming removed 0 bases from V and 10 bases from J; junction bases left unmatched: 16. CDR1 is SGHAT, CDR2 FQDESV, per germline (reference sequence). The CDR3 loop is CASSLAPVEREGLLAQYF. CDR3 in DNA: TGTGCCAGCAGCTTAGCGCCGGTTGAGCGGGAGGGCCTCCTCGCGCAGTATTTT.

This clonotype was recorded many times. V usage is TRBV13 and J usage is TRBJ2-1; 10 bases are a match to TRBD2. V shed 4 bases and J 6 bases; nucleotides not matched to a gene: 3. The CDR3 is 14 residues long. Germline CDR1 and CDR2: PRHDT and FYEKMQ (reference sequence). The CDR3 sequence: CASSSRLAGNEQFF. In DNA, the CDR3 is TGTGCCAGCAGCTCCCGACTAGCGGGCAATGAGCAGTTCTTC.

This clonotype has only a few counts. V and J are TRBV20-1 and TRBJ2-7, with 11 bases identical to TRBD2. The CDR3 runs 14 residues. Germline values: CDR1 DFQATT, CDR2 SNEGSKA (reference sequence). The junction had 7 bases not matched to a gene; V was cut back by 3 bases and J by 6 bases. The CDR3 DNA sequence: TGCAGTGCTAGGTTAGCGGGAGGGCCGGCCGAGCAGTACTTC. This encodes CSARLAGGPAEQYF.

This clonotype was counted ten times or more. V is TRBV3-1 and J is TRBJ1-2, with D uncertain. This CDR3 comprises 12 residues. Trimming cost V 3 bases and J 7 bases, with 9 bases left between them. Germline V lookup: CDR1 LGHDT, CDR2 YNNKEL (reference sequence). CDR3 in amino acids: CASSHSDTGYTF. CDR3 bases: TGTGCCAGCAGCCATTCCGACACTGGCTACACCTTC.

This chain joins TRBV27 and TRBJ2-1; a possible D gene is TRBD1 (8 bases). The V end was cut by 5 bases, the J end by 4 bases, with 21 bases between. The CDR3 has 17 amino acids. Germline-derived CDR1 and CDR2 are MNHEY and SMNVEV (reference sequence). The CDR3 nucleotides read TGTGCCAGCAGTCCCTACAACGACAGGGGAGGGTACAATGAGCAGTTCTTC. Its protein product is CASSPYNDRGGYNEQFF.

The CDR3 sequence is CASSAYRGSTGELFF. The CDR3 nucleotides read TGTGCCAGCTCAGCCTACAGGGGAAGTACCGGGGAGCTGTTTTTT. The chain links TRBV18 to TRBJ2-2; 7 bases are a match to TRBD1. Germline-derived CDR1 and CDR2 are KGHSH and LQKENI. This CDR3 comprises 15 residues. V lost 5 bases and J lost 5; bases outside the gene matches: 8.

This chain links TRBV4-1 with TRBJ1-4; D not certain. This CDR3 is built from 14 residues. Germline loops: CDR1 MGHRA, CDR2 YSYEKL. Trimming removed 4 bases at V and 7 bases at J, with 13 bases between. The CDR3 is CASSPGPAGEKLFF. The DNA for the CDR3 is TGCGCCAGCAGCCCCGGACCAGCGGGTGAAAAACTGTTTTTT.

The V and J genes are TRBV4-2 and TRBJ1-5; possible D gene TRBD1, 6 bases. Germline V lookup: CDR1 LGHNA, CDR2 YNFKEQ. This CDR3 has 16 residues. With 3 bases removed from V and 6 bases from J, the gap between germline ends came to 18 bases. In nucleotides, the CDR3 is TGTGCCAGCAGCCACCCCTTAACGGACAGTTCTCAGCCCCAGCATTTT. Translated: CASSHPLTDSSQPQHF.